These 30 T cell receptor beta chains originate from one sample sequenced in a study of cytomegalovirus exposure and HLA in healthy donors. PCR amplification relied on 60 Vbeta primers (plus 13 Jbeta primers). Sequencing was performed with immunoSEQ multiplex PCR; in TCRdb, only in-frame clones are kept and a portion is missing. Of about 200,000 clones in the sample, about 86% are singletons; the top ten hold approximately 0.31%. Material: PBMCs. Receptors were obtained from a woman in her twenties or thirties in good health and CMV-seronegative.

The chain is built from TRBV5-1 and TRBJ2-1; 14 nucleotides line up with TRBD2. The CDR3 consists of 19 residues. The trim removed 3 bases at V and 3 bases at J, leaving 11 bases unmatched. Germline values: CDR1 SGHRS, CDR2 YFSETQ. The CDR3 sequence: CASSSAGGTSGSSYNEQFF. For the CDR3, the DNA is TGCGCCAGCAGCTCCGCAGGAGGGACTAGCGGGAGTAGCTACAATGAGCAGTTCTTC.

This sequence joins TRBV15 and TRBJ2-6; 11 bases fit TRBD2. Trimming removed 0 bases from V and 1 base from J; junction bases left unmatched: 5. The CDR3 is made up of 19 amino acids. Germline values: CDR1 LNHNV, CDR2 YYDKDF (reference sequence). The CDR3 nucleotides are TGTGCCACCAGCAGAGATATGGCTAGCGGGAGGTCTGGGGCCAACGTCCTGACTTTC. This translates into CATSRDMASGRSGANVLTF.

The chain links TRBV5-1 to TRBJ2-3; 10 bases agree with TRBD2. V shed 3 bases and J 0 bases; nucleotides not matched to a gene: 4. The CDR3 is 16 amino acids. The germline V gene has CDR1 SGHRS and CDR2 YFSETQ. CDR3: CASSSGTSVSTDTQYF. DNA of the CDR3: TGCGCCAGCAGCTCCGGGACTAGCGTGAGCACAGATACGCAGTATTTT.

The chain recombines TRBV28 with TRBJ1-6; D is possibly TRBD1 (6 bases). Germline V CDR1 and CDR2: MDHEN, SYDVKM. V lost 7 bases to trimming and J lost 8 bases, with 12 bases between them. The CDR3 sequence is 13 residues long. CDR3 sequence reads: CASNDRLYSPLHF. In DNA form, the CDR3 reads TGTGCCAGCAACGACAGGTTATATTCACCCCTCCACTTT.

J is TRBJ1-6 and V is TRBV9, with a tentative D call TRBD1 (5 bases). The V gene lost 4 bases and the J gene lost 7 bases, with 15 bases spanning the gap. Germline V gene data show CDR1 as SGDLS and CDR2 as YYNGEE. This CDR3 contains 15 residues. CDR3 sequence: CASSRWGGSNSPLHF. As DNA, the CDR3 is TGTGCCAGCAGCCGGTGGGGGGGGAGCAATTCACCCCTCCACTTT.

The chain carries TRBV28 and TRBJ1-1; TRBD1 agrees at 8 bases. Germline V gene data show CDR1 as MDHEN and CDR2 as SYDVKM. The trim removed 8 bases at V and 5 bases at J, leaving 19 bases unmatched. The CDR3 consists of 17 residues. This CDR3 is CASSDRGLRLMRTEAFF. CDR3 DNA: TGTGCCAGCTCCGACAGGGGACTCCGATTGATGAGGACTGAAGCTTTCTTT.

The gene calls are TRBV13 and TRBJ2-1; a weak D match, TRBD2 (6 bases). Trimming shortened V by 6 bases and J by 14 bases, and 11 bases separated the two germline ends. The CDR3 consists of 10 residues. Germline values: CDR1 PRHDT, CDR2 FYEKMQ (reference sequence). CDR3 protein: CASSYSGEFF. For the CDR3, the DNA is TGTGCCAGCAGTTATTCGGGAGAGTTCTTC.

In nucleotides, the CDR3 is TGTGCCAGCAGTCCGGGACTAGCGTACAATGAGCAGTTCTTC. This translates into CASSPGLAYNEQFF. The rearrangement joins TRBV28 to TRBJ2-1, with 10 bases lining up with TRBD2. With V trimmed by 5 bases and J by 4 bases, 2 bases remained unmatched. Germline loops: CDR1 MDHEN, CDR2 SYDVKM. This CDR3 spans 14 amino acids.

The chain recombines TRBV13 with TRBJ2-7; the D gene is possibly TRBD2 (6 bases). The CDR3 runs 15 residues. V shed 4 bases and J shed 2 bases, with 15 bases lying between them. The germline V gene encodes CDR1 PRHDT and CDR2 FYEKMQ (reference sequence). The CDR3 nucleotides are TGTGCCAGCAGCTCTACGGGACTCCTGACCTACGAGCAGTACTTC. It translates to CASSSTGLLTYEQYF.

The V and J genes are TRBV15 and TRBJ1-4, with 8 nucleotides matching TRBD1. Germline V gives CDR1 LNHNV, CDR2 YYDKDF (reference sequence). J was trimmed by 5 bases and V by 0 bases; bases with no gene match: 5. This CDR3 has 16 amino acids. CDR3 nucleotides: TGTGCCACCAGCAGAGATCGTGGGACAGGCAATGAAAAACTGTTTTTT. Amino acid sequence: CATSRDRGTGNEKLFF.

V is TRBV9 and J is TRBJ2-1; 9 positions agree with TRBD2. Unmatched junction bases numbered 4, after V lost 0 bases and J lost 6 bases. The CDR3 has 15 residues. Germline lookup yields CDR1 SGDLS and CDR2 YYNGEE. The CDR3 DNA sequence: TGTGCCAGCAGCGTAGTTAGCGGGAGCCCCAATGAGCAGTTCTTC. It is translated as CASSVVSGSPNEQFF.

The rearrangement joins TRBV5-8 to TRBJ2-7; 7 bases fit TRBD1. CDR1 SGHTS and CDR2 YDEGEE come from the germline V gene. Trimming at V came to 4 bases and at J to 4 bases, leaving 11 bases not matched to a gene. This CDR3 has 15 residues. CDR3 sequence reads: CASSGTGTAVYEQYF. Written as DNA, the CDR3 is TGTGCCAGCAGCGGAACCGGGACAGCGGTATACGAGCAGTACTTC.

This clone appeared once. The V gene is TRBV7-9, the J gene TRBJ2-1, with 10 nucleotides matching TRBD2. J gave up 1 base and V 6 bases, and 6 bases lay outside the gene matches. The CDR3 covers 16 residues. Per germline, CDR1 SEHNR and CDR2 FQNEAQ (reference sequence). Here the CDR3 reads CASRVAGGRSYNEQFF. CDR3 in DNA: TGTGCCAGCAGAGTAGCGGGAGGTCGATCCTACAATGAGCAGTTCTTC.

V and J are TRBV6-1 and TRBJ2-5; TRBD2 agrees at 7 bases. The J segment lost 7 bases and the V segment lost 2 bases, leaving 7 bases of the junction unmatched. Germline CDR1 reads MNHNS; CDR2 reads SASEGT. The CDR3 has 14 amino acids. In nucleotides, the CDR3 is TGTGCCAGCAGTGAATTAGCGGGCCCGGGGACCCAGTACTTC. Translating gives CASSELAGPGTQYF.

The rearrangement links TRBV4-2 to TRBJ1-2; 8 bases are a match to TRBD1. Trimming cost V 3 bases and J 4 bases; bases outside gene matches: 10. Germline lookup yields CDR1 LGHNA and CDR2 YNFKEQ. The CDR3 runs to 16 residues. CDR3: CASSHQGQGPLYGYTF. The CDR3 bases are TGTGCCAGCAGCCACCAAGGACAGGGACCCCTCTATGGCTACACCTTC.

This clone was counted once. The chain combines TRBV7-3 with TRBJ2-1, with 8 nucleotides matching TRBD2. Germline assignment: CDR1 SGHTA and CDR2 FQGTGA. V lost 2 bases, J lost 3 bases, and 3 bases stayed unmatched. The CDR3 consists of 15 residues. The CDR3 sequence: CASSLLAGSYNEQFF. The CDR3 bases are TGTGCCAGCAGCTTACTAGCGGGCAGCTACAATGAGCAGTTCTTC.

V and J are TRBV11-2 and TRBJ1-5; D is unresolved. The CDR3 extends over 18 amino acids. The germline V and J ends were trimmed by 1 base and 0 bases, with 16 bases remaining between them. The germline V gene encodes CDR1 SGHAT and CDR2 FQNNGV. The CDR3 nucleotides are TGTGCCAGCAGCTTAGTGGCCCGACACCCTGATAGCAATCAGCCCCAGCATTTT. The encoded protein is CASSLVARHPDSNQPQHF.

The CDR3 DNA is TGTGCCAGCAGCCCGGACTACCAAGAGACCCAGTACTTC. Protein: CASSPDYQETQYF. V and J are TRBV6-6 and TRBJ2-5; a weak D match, TRBD2 (5 bases). V was cut by 6 bases and J by 0 bases, with 8 bases left in between. Germline V gene data show CDR1 as MNHNY and CDR2 as SVGAGI (reference sequence). The CDR3 length is 13 residues.

This chain uses TRBV2 with TRBJ1-2, with TRBD1 as a possible D gene (6 bases). This CDR3 has 14 residues. Germline CDR1 is SNHLY and CDR2 is FYNNEI. The germline V and J ends were trimmed by 5 bases and 4 bases, with 14 bases remaining between them. CDR3: CASSLQGLAYGYTF. Written as DNA, the CDR3 is TGTGCCAGCAGTCTACAGGGTCTTGCCTATGGCTACACCTTC.

This chain joins TRBV29-1 and TRBJ2-2; a weak D match, TRBD1 (5 bases). V lost 3 bases and J lost 5, with 10 bases in between. Germline CDR1 is SQVTM and CDR2 is ANQGSEA. The CDR3 consists of 13 residues. CDR3 sequence reads: CSVDSQGTGELFF. The CDR3 region has the DNA TGCAGCGTTGACTCCCAGGGTACCGGGGAGCTGTTTTTT.

The J gene is TRBJ2-7, the V gene TRBV6-5; D might be TRBD2 (5 bases). Trimming took off 5 bases at V and 4 bases at J, with 12 bases between the two ends. The germline CDR1 and CDR2 sequences are MNHEY and SVGAGI. This CDR3 is built from 13 residues. This CDR3 is CASSLQPGYEQYF. The CDR3 region has the DNA TGTGCCAGCAGTCTCCAGCCGGGGTACGAGCAGTACTTC.

This chain uses TRBV6-5 with TRBJ1-6; D is unresolved. This CDR3 contains 15 residues. Per germline, CDR1 MNHEY and CDR2 SVGAGI. Trimming pared 7 bases from V and 0 bases from J, leaving 10 bases between. The CDR3 loop is CASKKGSSYNSPLHF. The CDR3, as DNA: TGTGCCAGCAAAAAAGGGAGCTCCTATAATTCACCCCTCCACTTT.

The chain has TRBV21-1 and TRBJ1-1. TRBV21-1 is a listed pseudogene. This CDR3 spans 14 amino acids. CDR3 sequence: CASSKALGETEAFF. The CDR3 bases are TGTGCCAGCAGCAAAGCGCTCGGGGAGACTGAAGCTTTCTTT.

J is TRBJ2-3 and V is TRBV27, with 10 nucleotides matching TRBD2. Per germline, CDR1 MNHEY and CDR2 SMNVEV (reference sequence). The CDR3 covers 14 residues. After removal of 8 bases from V and 5 bases from J, the junction contained 7 bases not matched to a gene. CDR3 region: CASRPGLALDTQYF. The CDR3 DNA sequence: TGTGCCAGCCGACCGGGACTAGCGTTAGATACGCAGTATTTT.

The chain is built from TRBV4-2 and TRBJ2-1; a possible D gene is TRBD2 (7 bases). CDR1 and CDR2 (germline): LGHNA, YNFKEQ. The V end was cut by 1 base, the J end by 4 bases, with 20 bases between. The CDR3 runs 18 residues. The CDR3 nucleotides read TGTGCCAGCAGCCAAGCTATTACAGGGTCGGGAGGTTACAATGAGCAGTTCTTC. Encoded protein: CASSQAITGSGGYNEQFF.

The chain has TRBV19 and TRBJ2-2, with TRBD2 matching 14 bases. The germline V gene has CDR1 LNHDA and CDR2 SQIVND (reference sequence). The CDR3 is 18 residues long. V trimming: 7 bases; J trimming: 1 base; junction bases outside the gene matches: 8. CDR3 sequence: CASTLSGLAGGNTGELFF. DNA for the CDR3: TGTGCCAGTACCCTTTCCGGACTAGCGGGGGGGAACACCGGGGAGCTGTTTTTT.

V usage is TRBV7-6 and J usage is TRBJ2-1, with TRBD1 matching over 7 bases. Germline lookup yields CDR1 SGHVS and CDR2 FNYEAQ. This CDR3 contains 16 residues. V shed 5 bases and J 2 bases; nucleotides not matched to a gene: 9. The CDR3 sequence is CASSPSWDSAYNEQFF. CDR3 nucleotides: TGTGCCAGCAGCCCAAGTTGGGACAGCGCCTACAATGAGCAGTTCTTC.

The chain is built from TRBV6-5 and TRBJ1-5; the D gene is possibly TRBD1 (5 bases). This CDR3 is 16 amino acids long. Germline CDR1 is MNHEY and CDR2 is SVGAGI. V lost 4 bases, J lost 2 bases, and 15 bases lay in between. The CDR3 reads CASSFSGLGGNQPQHF. Here the CDR3 DNA reads TGTGCCAGCAGTTTCTCGGGCCTAGGGGGCAATCAGCCCCAGCATTTT.

The chain couples TRBV5-3 to TRBJ2-5; D ambiguous. The assigned J gene may be wrong: the sequence end matches TRBJ2-7 better. TRBV5-3 is an ORF for which the function is uncertain. There are 13 residues in the CDR3. The CDR3 nucleotides read TGTGCCAGAAGCTTGAGTAGTAGCTACGAGCAGTACTTC. Translated, it gives CARSLSSSYEQYF.

This chain connects TRBV6-1 to TRBJ1-1; no clear D gene. V dropped 6 bases and J dropped 1 base, with 9 bases sitting between them. Germline CDR1 is MNHNS and CDR2 is SASEGT. The CDR3 has 13 residues. The CDR3 sequence is CASSPSGNTEAFF. The CDR3 region has the DNA TGTGCCAGCAGCCCCTCAGGGAACACTGAAGCTTTCTTT.